These 9 T cell receptor beta chains were sequenced from one sample in a study of blood T cells in healthy people across ages. PCR was performed a second time for roughly 7 to 12 cycles using a sample-barcoded 5' primer and a J-beta primer mix. TCRdb used MiXCR to reprocess the 5' RACE reads, holding one entry per CDR3 protein. The sample lists some 800,000 distinct CDR3 sequences; more than 40% were seen once. The sample comprised blood. Receptor source: a man between 60 and 70 years old in good health.

This clonotype turned up a few times. V usage is TRBV6-6 and J usage is TRBJ2-5, with 9 bases fitting TRBD2. Germline CDR1 is MNHNY and CDR2 is SVGAGI (reference sequence). The CDR3 has 16 residues. The J segment lost 5 bases and the V segment lost 0 bases, leaving 7 bases of the junction unmatched. CDR3 sequence reads: CASSYSYGLAQETQYF. The CDR3 nucleotides are TGTGCCAGCAGTTACTCCTACGGACTAGCGCAGGAGACCCAGTACTTC.

The genes are TRBV4-3 and TRBJ1-1; D might be TRBD1 (5 bases). The CDR3 extends over 14 amino acids. V was trimmed by 2 bases and J by 7 bases, leaving 14 bases between them. The germline CDR1 and CDR2 sequences are LGHNA and YSLEER. In nucleotides, the CDR3 is TGCGCCAGCAGCCAAAATCAGGGTGGGCTTGAAGCTTTCTTT. Encoded protein: CASSQNQGGLEAFF.

V usage is TRBV6-2 or TRBV6-3 and J usage is TRBJ2-1; 12 bases are shared with TRBD1. Germline V lookup: CDR1 MNHEY, CDR2 SVGEGT. The CDR3 runs 19 residues. V trimming: 3 bases; J trimming: 4 bases; junction bases outside the gene matches: 13. The CDR3 DNA follows: TGTGCCAGCAGTTATCCTGAGGTCCTGGGACAGGGGGCTTACAATGAGCAGTTCTTC. It encodes CASSYPEVLGQGAYNEQFF.

The chain employs TRBV11-3 and TRBJ2-7; the match to TRBD1 covers 7 bases. This CDR3 has 16 amino acids. J was trimmed by 2 bases and V by 1 base; bases with no gene match: 8. The germline V gene encodes CDR1 SGHNT and CDR2 YENEEA. The CDR3 nucleotides are TGTGCCAGCAGCTTAGCCGGGACAGCAACAACCTACGAGCAGTACTTC. It translates to CASSLAGTATTYEQYF.

DNA for the CDR3: TGCGCCAGCAGCCAAACGCGGGGGGCCTTCACAGATACGCAGTATTTT. Translating gives CASSQTRGAFTDTQYF. V is TRBV4-1 and J is TRBJ2-3, with 8 bases fitting TRBD2. The CDR3 extends over 16 amino acids. Germline V gene sequence: CDR1 MGHRA, CDR2 YSYEKL. With V trimmed by 2 bases and J by 2 bases, 6 bases remained unmatched.

CDR3 sequence: CASSYKPGSNSYEQYF. In nucleotides, the CDR3 is TGTGCCAGCAGTTACAAACCGGGCAGCAACTCCTACGAGCAGTACTTC. The chain is built from TRBV6-2 or TRBV6-3 and TRBJ2-7; no reliable D call. Germline V lookup: CDR1 MNHEY, CDR2 SVGEGT. This CDR3 region has 16 residues. V lost 2 bases and J lost 0, with 14 bases in between.

This clonotype was recorded many times. The rearrangement joins TRBV7-2 to TRBJ2-7; unclear D gene. The CDR3 is 12 amino acids. Germline-derived CDR1 and CDR2 are SGHTA and FQGNSA. Deletions cut 5 bases from V and 4 bases from J, with 9 bases between. The CDR3 region has the DNA TGTGCCAGCAGCCGATGGGGTTACGAGCAGTACTTC. Translating gives CASSRWGYEQYF.

This clonotype was recorded a few times. The rearrangement links TRBV12-3 or TRBV12-4 to TRBJ2-1; the match to TRBD1 covers 10 bases. V shed 3 bases, J shed 6 bases, and the junction held 5 bases outside the gene matches. The CDR3 is made up of 15 amino acids. The CDR3 region is CASSLGTGEFNEQFF. In nucleotides, the CDR3 is TGTGCCAGCAGTTTGGGGACAGGGGAATTCAATGAGCAGTTCTTC.

The table lists this clonotype with a few counts. The chain recombines TRBV12-3 or TRBV12-4 with TRBJ1-1, with TRBD1 as a possible D gene (6 bases). The germline V and J ends were trimmed by 5 bases and 7 bases, with 17 bases remaining between them. CDR3 length equals 14 residues. The CDR3 DNA sequence: TGTGCCAGCAGTACCGGGGGGCGGGGAGTTGAAGCTTTCTTT. The encoded protein is CASSTGGRGVEAFF.